A selection of T cell receptor beta chains follows, all from one sample in a study of cytomegalovirus exposure and HLA in healthy donors. Using immunoSEQ multiplex PCR, the repertoire was profiled, and TCRdb retains in-frame clones only, with some absent. The profile shows approximately 110,000 clones, roughly 80% of them singletons. Sequences were obtained from PBMCs. Receptors were obtained from a man in his forties or fifties in good health and CMV-seronegative. CDR3s include the opening cysteine and the closing phenylalanine or tryptophan. The D gene is left open where the match is weak. Clone size appears in some rows only: once, few, many, or a class for an expanded clone.

D gene | J gene | clone size | V gene | CDR3 DNA | CDR3 protein
TRBD1 | TRBJ2-5 | . | TRBV29-1 | TGCAGCGTTGAGAGCCCGGACAGGGGGATCGCGGAGACCCAGTACTTC | CSVESPDRGIAETQYF
TRBD2 | TRBJ2-7 | . | TRBV2 | TGTGCCAGCAGTGAAGACAGGGGGACTAGCGGGACATACGAGCAGTACTTC | CASSEDRGTSGTYEQYF
TRBD2 | TRBJ2-4 | . | TRBV4-2 | TGTGCCAGCAGCCAAGAGTCTCTAGCGGGGGACTTAGCCAAAAACATTCAGTACTTC | CASSQESLAGDLAKNIQYF
. | TRBJ2-2 | few | TRBV29-1 | TGCAGCGTGGACAAGGCGAACACCGGGGAGCTGTTTTTT | CSVDKANTGELFF
. | TRBJ2-7 | . | TRBV5-1 | TGCGCCAGCAGCCCAAGGACAGCGAATACCTACGAGCAGTACTTC | CASSPRTANTYEQYF
TRBD2 | TRBJ2-1 | . | TRBV5-1 | TGCGCCAGCAGCTTGGTGACTAGCGGGGGTTACGAGCAGTTCTTC | CASSLVTSGGYEQFF
TRBD1 | TRBJ2-7 | . | TRBV4-1 | TGCGCCAGCAGCCGAGGACAGGGGTCGTCCTACGAGCAGTACTTC | CASSRGQGSSYEQYF
TRBD1 | TRBJ1-1 | . | TRBV18 | TGTGCCAGCTCACCAAGGGACAGAATCATGAACACTGAAGCTTTCTTT | CASSPRDRIMNTEAFF
. | TRBJ1-6 | . | TRBV28 | TGTGCCAGCAGCGATAATTCACCCCTCCACTTT | CASSDNSPLHF
TRBD1 | TRBJ2-4 | . | TRBV4-3 | TGCGCCAGCAGCCAGGACCGGGACAGGGGACTCAACATTCAGTACTTC | CASSQDRDRGLNIQYF
TRBD1 | TRBJ2-1 | . | TRBV11-2 | TGTGCCAGCGGCCGGGACAGGGGTTTTGATGAGCAGTTCTTC | CASGRDRGFDEQFF
. | TRBJ1-1 | . | TRBV9 | TGTGCCAGCAGCCCGACGGGGAACACTGAAGCTTTCTTT | CASSPTGNTEAFF
. | TRBJ1-1 | . | TRBV30 | TGTGCCTGGAGTGTAAACGGTATGAACACTGAAGCTTTCTTT | CAWSVNGMNTEAFF
. | TRBJ1-3 | . | TRBV5-4 | TGTGCCAGCAGCTTGGACAGGACGAGCTCTGGAAACACCATATATTTT | CASSLDRTSSGNTIYF
. | TRBJ1-1 | . | TRBV9 | TGTGCCAGCAGCGTAGCGGGGATCACTGAAGCTTTCTTT | CASSVAGITEAFF
. | TRBJ2-5 | once | TRBV5-4 | TGTGCCAGCAGCTTGGCGGGTGTGGCGGGAAAAAGGCGGGAGACCCAGTACTTC | CASSLAGVAGKRRETQYF
TRBD1 | TRBJ2-6 | . | TRBV5-6 | TGTGCCAGCAGCTTAAGGGGGCAGGTGTACTCTGGGGCCAACGTCCTGACTTTC | CASSLRGQVYSGANVLTF
TRBD1 | TRBJ1-4 | . | TRBV19 | TGTGCCACCGGACAGGGGGCTTATGAAAAACTGTTTTTT | CATGQGAYEKLFF
TRBD1 | TRBJ1-6 | . | TRBV28 | TGTGCCAGCAGTGTGGGACAGGGGGGCTATAATTCACCCCTCCACTTT | CASSVGQGGYNSPLHF
TRBD1 | TRBJ1-1 | . | TRBV19 | TGTGCCAGTACACAACTCGGACAGGGGCTTCAAACTGAAGCTTTCTTT | CASTQLGQGLQTEAFF
TRBD1 | TRBJ1-2 | . | TRBV6-4 | TGTGCCAGCAGTCCCGGGACAGGGTCACGGTATGGCTACACCTTC | CASSPGTGSRYGYTF
TRBD1 | TRBJ1-6 | . | TRBV7-2 | TGTGCCAGCAGCCCAGGGGGCTCCTATAATTCACCCCTCCACTTT | CASSPGGSYNSPLHF
. | TRBJ1-1 | . | TRBV6-4 | TGTGCCAGCAGTGAGGAGGGAGGATCTGGAGCTTTCTTT | CASSEEGGSGAFF
. | TRBJ1-3 | . | TRBV19 | TGTGCCAGTAGTATTAGTCTTGTAGACTCTGGAAACACCATATATTTT | CASSISLVDSGNTIYF